The 14 T cell receptor beta chains reported below all come from one sample, sequenced in a study of human T cells and chemical hapten exposure. The time point here: patch test 3, about 24 weeks after DPC sensitization. Described treatment: therapeutic diphenylcyclopropenone sensitization with weekly scalp DPC. TCRdb ran MiXCR on the RACE reads and lists one entry per CDR3 protein. The sample records about 90,000 distinct CDR3 sequences, roughly 11% being singletons. Sequencing was performed on whole blood, taken in connection with sensitization to the hapten diphenylcyclopropenone (DPC). These receptors came from a woman in her 30s with alopecia areata. Some clones in this sample may be carry-over from other donors' samples.

The chain employs TRBV20-1 and TRBJ1-6; D is possibly TRBD1 (5 bases). The V end lost 0 bases, the J end lost 5 bases, and 11 bases lay between the germline ends. This CDR3 comprises 15 residues. CDR1 is DFQATT and CDR2 is SNEGSKA in the germline V gene (reference sequence). In DNA, the CDR3 is TGCAGTGCTAGAGATTTTGGACACGATAATTCACCCCTCCACTTT. It encodes CSARDFGHDNSPLHF.

This clonotype was detected only a few times. Sequence at one end of the junction differs from germline and may be a read error. The rearrangement links TRBV29-1 to TRBJ1-2, with TRBD1 as a possible D gene (5 bases). This CDR3 spans 11 amino acids. Germline CDR1 reads SQVTM; CDR2 reads ANQGSEA. The CDR3 DNA is TGCAGCGTGGTATCCGGGACGGCTAACTACTTC. It is translated as CSVVSGTANYF. Complete variable domain (other parts from reference TRBV29-1 and TRBJ1-2): SAVISQKPSRDICQRGTSLTIQCQVDSQVTMMFWYRQQPGQSLTLIATANQGSEATYESGFVIDKFPISRPNLTFSTLTVSNMSPEDSSIYLCSVVSGTANYFGSGTRLTVV.

This clonotype has at least ten counts. The chain employs TRBV6-2 or TRBV6-3 and TRBJ1-5; D unresolved. The CDR3 runs to 14 residues. V was clipped by 7 bases and J by 4 bases, with 14 bases between them. Germline lookup yields CDR1 MNHEY and CDR2 SVGEGT. The CDR3 bases are TGTGCCAGCAACAATGACGGTGGTAATCAGCCCCAGCATTTT. It yields the protein CASNNDGGNQPQHF.

This clonotype was seen a handful of times. This sequence joins TRBV5-1 and TRBJ1-1, with TRBD1 as a possible D gene (6 bases). The CDR3 extends over 17 amino acids. The V and J ends lost 4 bases and 1 base respectively, with 20 bases between them. CDR1 is SGHRS, CDR2 YFSETQ, per germline. The DNA for the CDR3 is TGCGCCAGCAGCGCGGAAGGGGGGCGGGTAAGGAACACTGAAGCTTTCTTT. Translation gives CASSAEGGRVRNTEAFF. The complete variable domain, with remaining parts taken from reference TRBV5-1 and TRBJ1-1, reads KAGVTQTPRYLIKTRGQQVTLSCSPISGHRSVSWYQQTPGQGLQFLFEYFSETQRNKGNFPGRFSGRQFSNSRSEMNVSTLELGDSALYLCASSAEGGRVRNTEAFFGQGTRLTVV.

The chain joins TRBV10-3 to TRBJ1-3, with a possible D match to TRBD1 (6 bases). The germline V gene encodes CDR1 ENHRY and CDR2 SYGVKD. V was clipped by 6 bases and J by 0 bases, with 9 bases between them. The CDR3 length is 14 residues. CDR3 nucleotides: TGTGCCATCAGCCCAGGGGTCTCTGGAAACACCATATATTTT. Encoded protein: CAISPGVSGNTIYF.

The table lists this clonotype with many counts. This chain joins TRBV7-9 and TRBJ2-2, with TRBD1 identical over 7 bases. The CDR3 has 14 amino acids. Germline lookup yields CDR1 SEHNR and CDR2 FQNEAQ (reference sequence). V was pared by 5 bases and J by 1 base, with 1 base of the junction left unmatched. CDR3: CASSRTGNTGELFF. The CDR3, as DNA: TGTGCCAGCAGCAGGACAGGGAACACCGGGGAGCTGTTTTTT.

DNA for the CDR3: TGCACCACAAAAATGGGGGCGAACACTGAAGCTTTCTTT. Encoded protein: CTTKMGANTEAFF. The rearrangement joins TRBV29-1 to TRBJ1-1; weak D call: TRBD1 (6 bases). This CDR3 has 13 amino acids. Germline CDR1 and CDR2: SQVTM and ANQGSEA.

This clonotype was counted at least ten times. The genes are TRBV29-1 and TRBJ1-5, with a tentative D call TRBD1 (5 bases). The V end was cut by 6 bases, the J end by 5 bases, with 14 bases between. The CDR3 is 13 amino acids. Germline V gene sequence: CDR1 SQVTM, CDR2 ANQGSEA. CDR3 sequence (DNA): TGCAGCGTCTCCCTTGGGGGAGATCAGCCCCAGCATTTT. It is translated as CSVSLGGDQPQHF.

This clonotype was seen a handful of times. The CDR3 coding sequence is TGTGCCAGCAGCCCCCTGAGTTGGGGGACAGATACGCAGTATTTT. It codes for CASSPLSWGTDTQYF. This chain joins TRBV7-9 and TRBJ2-3; D may match TRBD1 or TRBD2 (5 bases each). Germline lookup yields CDR1 SEHNR and CDR2 FQNEAQ (reference sequence). The CDR3 runs to 15 residues. V lost 5 bases and J lost 3, with 15 bases in between. The full variable domain, its missing parts supplied by reference TRBV7-9 and TRBJ2-3, is DTGVSQNPRHKITKRGQNVTFRCDPISEHNRLYWYRQTLGQGPEFLTYFQNEAQLEKSRLLSDRFSAERPKGSFSTLEIQRTEQGDSAMYLCASSPLSWGTDTQYFGPGTRLTVL.

This clonotype was counted many times. The chain employs TRBV11-2 and TRBJ2-5, with D uncertain. The CDR3 runs 11 residues. V gave up 4 bases and J gave up 5 bases, with 5 bases separating them. Germline CDR1 and CDR2: SGHAT and FQNNGV. The CDR3 sequence: CASSSTETQYF. As DNA, the CDR3 is TGTGCCAGCAGCTCAACGGAGACCCAGTACTTC.

Concerning this clonotype itself: This clone may be a read error of a much larger clone one base away. The genes are TRBV19 and TRBJ1-5; tentatively, D is TRBD1 (6 bases). Trimming removed 6 bases at V and 5 bases at J, with 11 bases between. Germline-derived CDR1 and CDR2 are LNHDA and SQIVND (reference sequence). This CDR3 comprises 13 residues. The CDR3 loop is CASSHAGDQPQHF. For the CDR3, the DNA is TGTGCCAGTAGCCATGCAGGGGATCAGCCCCAGCATTTT.

In this sample, this clonotype turned up many times. The chain couples TRBV14 to TRBJ2-1; a weak D match, TRBD1 (5 bases). V was cut by 3 bases and J by 3 bases, with 9 bases left in between. CDR3 length: 14 residues. Germline V lookup: CDR1 SGHDN, CDR2 FVKESK. Here the CDR3 reads CASSQAGNYNEQFF. Written as DNA, the CDR3 is TGTGCCAGCAGCCAGGCAGGGAACTACAATGAGCAGTTCTTC.

Ten or more counts support this clonotype. The rearrangement joins TRBV6-6 to TRBJ2-3, with a weak D call TRBD1 (6 bases). V was shortened by 10 bases and J by 2 bases, with 19 bases between the two germline ends. Germline CDR1 and CDR2: MNHNY and SVGAGI (reference sequence). The CDR3 runs to 15 residues. CDR3 sequence (DNA): TGTGCCACCGCAGAACAGGGTTTGTCCACAGATACGCAGTATTTT. It codes for CATAEQGLSTDTQYF.

This clonotype was seen at least ten times. The CDR3 DNA reads as TGTGCCAGCAGTTTGTTGAGCGATGAGCAGTTCTTC. Encoded protein: CASSLLSDEQFF. The chain carries TRBV28 and TRBJ2-1; D unclear. With 3 bases removed from V and 8 bases from J, the gap between germline ends came to 8 bases. The CDR3 contains 12 residues. The germline V gene has CDR1 MDHEN and CDR2 SYDVKM.